This T cell receptor (beta chain) emerged from a study of cytomegalovirus exposure and HLA in healthy donors. Study results and limitations: There were approximately 150 TCR beta chains listed as cytomegalovirus-associated. Rarity characterized most TCR sequences, yet some public TCRs appeared in many donors.

Primers: 60 Vbeta forward and 13 Jbeta reverse. Assay: immunoSEQ multiplex PCR; the TCRdb copy retains only in-frame clones and omits some. This sample's table reports around 70,000 clones. Trimming removed 1 base from V and 6 bases from J, with 16 bases in between. The CDR3 is made up of 16 amino acids. The germline CDR1 and CDR2 sequences are MGHRA and YSYEKL. A remark on this clone: The target antigen is unknown.

V and J are TRBV4-1 and TRBJ1-3; D is unresolved. The sample consisted of PBMCs. The TCR sequence derives from a female donor in good health and CMV-seropositive. The CDR3 is CASSQARVRPENTIYF. The CDR3 coding sequence is TGCGCCAGCAGCCAAGCCCGGGTTCGGCCGGAAAACACCATATATTTT.